Below, 11 T cell receptor beta chains from the same sample are listed, as sequenced in a study of control samples from healthy donors and cancer patients. Sequencing used immunoSEQ multiplex PCR; TCRdb keeps in-frame clones, though not all of them. The sample lists 90,000 or so clones; less than 90% were seen once. Sequencing input: blood. These receptors all come from a woman in her 70s in good health.

The CDR3 sequence is CASRIGQGDSGNTIYF. The CDR3, as DNA: TGCGCCAGCAGGATCGGACAGGGAGACTCTGGAAACACCATATATTTT. V usage is TRBV5-1 and J usage is TRBJ1-3; 8 bases are a match to TRBD1. Germline V gene lookup returns CDR1 SGHRS and CDR2 YFSETQ. V gave up 5 bases and J gave up 0 bases; unmatched junction bases: 7. The CDR3 has 16 residues.

The chain is built from TRBV6-4 and TRBJ2-3, with D perhaps TRBD1 (6 bases). CDR3 length: 13 amino acids. Trimming cost V 6 bases and J 6 bases, with 13 bases left between them. Germline V gene data show CDR1 as MRHNA and CDR2 as SNTAGT. CDR3 sequence (DNA): TGTGCCAGCAGCCCAGGGGCCTTCGATACGCAGTATTTT. It translates to CASSPGAFDTQYF.

This chain links TRBV5-1 with TRBJ1-2; no definite D call. Trimming left V 0 bases short and J 2 bases short, with 5 bases between. Germline V gene lookup returns CDR1 SGHRS and CDR2 YFSETQ. The CDR3 runs to 13 residues. The CDR3 sequence is CASSLGQNYGYTF. The CDR3 nucleotides are TGCGCCAGCAGCTTGGGTCAGAACTATGGCTACACCTTC.

The V call is TRBV14, the J call TRBJ1-2; D is unresolved. This CDR3 has 13 residues. Germline V gives CDR1 SGHDN, CDR2 FVKESK. V was pared by 0 bases and J by 8 bases, with 10 bases between. CDR3 loop: CASSQDLGPGYTF. The CDR3 DNA reads TGTGCCAGCAGCCAAGATTTAGGGCCCGGCTACACCTTC.

The V and J genes are TRBV3-1 (or the pseudogene TRBV3-2) and TRBJ1-1; no reliable D call. Germline V gives CDR1 LGHDT, CDR2 YNNKEL (reference sequence). V lost 3 bases and J lost 3, with 8 bases in between. This CDR3 has 13 residues. The CDR3 DNA sequence: TGTGCCAGCAGCCACGAACGGTACACTGAAGCTTTCTTT. This codes for CASSHERYTEAFF.

The chain recombines TRBV10-1 with TRBJ2-1, with TRBD2 matching over 12 bases. This CDR3 is 21 amino acids long. The ends lost 0 bases at V and 0 bases at J; junction bases unmatched: 12. From germline, CDR1 is WNHNN and CDR2 SYGVQD (reference sequence). The CDR3 reads CASSESIRLAGGLSSYNEQFF. In DNA form, the CDR3 reads TGCGCCAGCAGTGAGTCGATAAGGCTAGCGGGGGGGTTGAGCTCCTACAATGAGCAGTTCTTC.

This chain joins TRBV2 and TRBJ1-2; D is perhaps TRBD1 (6 bases). The germline V and J ends were trimmed by 3 bases and 4 bases, with 12 bases remaining between them. Germline V gene data show CDR1 as SNHLY and CDR2 as FYNNEI. The CDR3 has 14 residues. The DNA of the CDR3 is TGTGCCAGCAGTGAGGGACAAACCTTCTATGGCTACACCTTC. Its protein product is CASSEGQTFYGYTF. The variable domain in full, completed from reference TRBV2 and TRBJ1-2, reads EPEVTQTPSHQVTQMGQEVILRCVPISNHLYFYWYRQILGQKVEFLVSFYNNEISEKSEIFDDQFSVERPDGSNFTLKIRSTKLEDSAMYFCASSEGQTFYGYTFGSGTRLTVV.

CDR3 DNA sequence: TGCGCCAGCAGCTTGGACAGGGGTGAGACCCAGTACTTC. It codes for CASSLDRGETQYF. The rearrangement uses TRBV5-1 and TRBJ2-5; TRBD1 agrees at 7 bases. CDR1 is SGHRS, CDR2 YFSETQ, per germline. Losses at the gene ends were 0 bases for V and 5 bases for J; bases not matched to a gene: 1. This CDR3 is built from 13 residues.

This rearrangement joins TRBV5-1 to TRBJ2-7, with 8 bases lining up with TRBD2. The CDR3 contains 19 residues. Looked up from germline, CDR1 is SGHRS and CDR2 is YFSETQ. V lost 0 bases, J lost 0 bases, and 14 bases stayed unmatched. This CDR3 reads CASSLEVSGTPGSSYEQYF. The CDR3 nucleotides read TGCGCCAGCAGCTTGGAGGTTAGCGGGACGCCGGGGAGCTCCTACGAGCAGTACTTC.

The chain couples TRBV25-1 to TRBJ2-7, with 9 nucleotides matching TRBD1. The CDR3 contains 14 residues. Unmatched junction bases numbered 4, after V lost 3 bases and J lost 4 bases. The germline CDR1 and CDR2 sequences are MGHDK and SYGVNS. The CDR3 DNA sequence: TGTGCCAGCAGTGATGGGACAGGGCCATACGAGCAGTACTTC. This translates into CASSDGTGPYEQYF.

This rearrangement joins TRBV19 to TRBJ2-3; D perhaps matches TRBD2 (6 bases). V was clipped by 1 base and J by 4 bases, with 12 bases between them. The CDR3 has 15 residues. Germline V gene data show CDR1 as LNHDA and CDR2 as SQIVND (reference sequence). In nucleotides, the CDR3 is TGTGCCAGTAGTATAGGTGCGACTAGTCCAGATACGCAGTATTTT. Protein: CASSIGATSPDTQYF.